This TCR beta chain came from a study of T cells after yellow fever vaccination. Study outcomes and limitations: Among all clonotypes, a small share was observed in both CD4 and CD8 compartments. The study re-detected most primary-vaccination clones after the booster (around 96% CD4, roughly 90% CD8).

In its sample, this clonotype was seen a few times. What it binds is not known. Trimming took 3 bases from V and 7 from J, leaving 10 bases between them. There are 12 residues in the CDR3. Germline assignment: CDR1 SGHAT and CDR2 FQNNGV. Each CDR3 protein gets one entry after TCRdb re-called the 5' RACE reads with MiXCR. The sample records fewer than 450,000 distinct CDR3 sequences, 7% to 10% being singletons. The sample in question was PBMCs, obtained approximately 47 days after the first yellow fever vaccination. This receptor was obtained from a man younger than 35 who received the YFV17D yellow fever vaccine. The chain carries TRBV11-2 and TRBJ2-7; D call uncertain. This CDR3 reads CASSLSGGEQYF. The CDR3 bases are TGTGCCAGCAGCTTGAGTGGTGGGGAGCAGTACTTC.